The clone carrying this T cell receptor (beta chain) was seen a single time. No antigen is known for it. Each donor was healthy, and each was a bone marrow donor. This entry belongs to a study of cytomegalovirus exposure and HLA in healthy donors. Whole-study results and caveats: With further analysis later on, most CMV-associated TCR beta chains appeared HLA-restricted.

The PCR ran on 60 Vbeta and 13 Jbeta primers. In the authors' workflow: A later analysis counted approximately 88 million unique TCR beta chains, 10 million to 12 million shared. Here immunoSEQ multiplex PCR was the method, and the copy in TCRdb shows in-frame clones only, minus some. V, J and clone size are taken as reported in that table, and D and trimming were inferred from the DNA itself. The table records 200,000 or so clones, approximately 85% of them present only once. The CDR3 spans 14 residues. Germline loops: CDR1 SEHNR, CDR2 FQNEAQ (reference sequence). The J segment lost 5 bases and the V segment lost 5 bases, leaving 6 bases of the junction unmatched.

V is TRBV7-9 and J is TRBJ1-5, with 7 bases matching TRBD1. This receptor was identified in a woman aged 40 to 50 in good health and CMV-seronegative. The sample was PBMCs. The CDR3 nucleotides are TGTGCCAGCAGCGGGGCAGGGGGTCATCAGCCCCAGCATTTT. It translates to CASSGAGGHQPQHF.